The rows below give T cell receptor beta chains drawn from one sample of a study of long-term antiretroviral therapy in people with HIV. Method: immunoSEQ multiplex PCR; TCRdb's copy keeps in-frame clones and lacks some. The sample has about 30,000 clones, roughly 84% seen once. The specimen comprised unsorted PBMCs, sampled around 2.7 years before starting antiretroviral therapy. Receptors originate from a young woman with HIV. CDR3s include the opening cysteine and the closing phenylalanine or tryptophan. The order of the fields is J gene, V gene, clone size, D gene, CDR3 DNA, CDR3 protein. The D gene is left open where the match is weak. Clone sizes are given selectively: once, few, many, or a class where the clone is expanded.

>TRBJ1-1|TRBV30|few|.
TGTGCCTGGAGTCCGGGACATACTGAAGCTTTCTTT
CAWSPGHTEAFF
>TRBJ1-1|TRBV30|.|.
TGTGCCTGGACATCGGTGAACACTGAAGCTTTCTTT
CAWTSVNTEAFF
>TRBJ1-6|TRBV30|once|.
TGTGCCTGGAGACAAGAGAGCTCCTATAATTCACCCCTCCACTTT
CAWRQESSYNSPLHF
>TRBJ1-6|TRBV15|few|.
TGTGCCACCAGCAGAGATAAGGGAAATAATTCACCCCTCCACTTT
CATSRDKGNNSPLHF
>TRBJ1-2|TRBV5-8|.|.
TGTGCCAGCAGCTTAGGGGGATTCAACTATGGCTACACCTTC
CASSLGGFNYGYTF
>TRBJ1-1|TRBV5-4|.|TRBD1
TGTGCCAGCAGCCCGTACAGGGGAGCCGGTACTGAAGCTTTCTTT
CASSPYRGAGTEAFF
>TRBJ2-5|TRBV6-4|.|.
TGTGCCAGCAGTGAACCCCTGACAGAATCCCAAGAGACCCAGTACTTC
CASSEPLTESQETQYF
>TRBJ2-2|TRBV6-4|.|.
TGTGCCAGCAGTGACGGGGAAACCGGGGAGCTGTTTTTT
CASSDGETGELFF
>TRBJ1-2|TRBV2|.|.
TGTGCCAGCAAGAACACGGCCGGGGCGCGGGAGGACTATGGCTACACCTTC
CASKNTAGAREDYGYTF
>TRBJ2-2|TRBV25-1|.|.
TGTGCCAGCAGTGGGGCTTCAGGGGCCGGGGAGCTGTTTTTT
CASSGASGAGELFF